A selection of T cell receptor beta chains follows, all from one sample in a study of monozygotic twins with inflammatory bowel disease. One entry per CDR3 protein, without DNA, is what TCRdb gives after re-calling the 5' RACE reads. This specimen shows 110,000 to 150,000 distinct CDR3 sequences; the ten leading clones hold 1% to 1.5%. Specimen: blood. Receptor source: a human donor with ulcerative colitis or Crohn's disease, or a healthy co-twin of an affected twin (not recorded which). Each CDR3 is given with its conserved first and last residue.

v_call	j_call	cdr3_aa
TRBV18	TRBJ2-7	CASSPDLLAGDSYEQYF
TRBV11-2	TRBJ1-1	CASSPRGQGGLGTEAFF
TRBV11-2	TRBJ2-2	CASSLGLAGAGELFF
TRBV24-1	TRBJ2-5	CATSDSPTSGRAFPETQYF
TRBV9	TRBJ2-3	CASSVAVAGGPYTQYF
TRBV20-1	TRBJ1-2	CSASQWRGTRGYTF
TRBV3-1	TRBJ1-5	CASSQGVRQGNQPQHF
TRBV7-2	TRBJ1-6	CASSSTGGRNSPLHF
TRBV2	TRBJ2-7	CASSAGDEQYF
TRBV20-1	TRBJ2-2	CSARRQGAIPGELFF
TRBV2	TRBJ1-4	CASSPEDRGFWTNEKLFF
TRBV6-1	TRBJ1-1	CASSEQPQGANTEAFF
TRBV4-3	TRBJ1-1	CASSQKSGTEAFF
TRBV25-1	TRBJ2-3	CASSRGRITDTQYF
TRBV28	TRBJ1-2	CASSVTGESRGYTF
TRBV29-1	TRBJ1-2	CSVQDSNYGYTF
TRBV5-1	TRBJ2-5	CASSFIREETQYF
TRBV3-1	TRBJ2-3	CASSDASLKSSDSDTQYF
TRBV27	TRBJ1-4	CASSLLRGGEKLFF
TRBV20-1	TRBJ2-7	CSAPPGGGPSYEQYF
TRBV5-1	TRBJ2-2	CASSLGPSTGELFF
TRBV24-1	TRBJ2-2	CATRPGQKNTGELFF
TRBV5-1	TRBJ2-5	CASSLWGQGTQETQYF
TRBV7-2	TRBJ2-7	CASQPRGQGYEQYF
TRBV15	TRBJ1-3	CATRQGISSGNTIYF
TRBV28	TRBJ1-1	CASLAQGENTEAFF
TRBV30	TRBJ2-1	CAWSVFLLAGGVHEQFF
TRBV7-9	TRBJ1-1	CASSERSMNTEAFF
TRBV19	TRBJ2-7	CATRQGASGAYEQYF
TRBV11-1	TRBJ1-5	CASSLAPSAISSNQPQHF
TRBV12-3/TRBV12-4	TRBJ2-7	CASSSIHGSYEQYF
TRBV18	TRBJ2-1	CASSPPNNEQFF
TRBV29-1	TRBJ2-2	CSVASGRKNTGELFF
TRBV19	TRBJ2-2	CASSKTGMAGELFF
TRBV10-3	TRBJ2-1	CAISDAQFAGSDEQFF
TRBV15	TRBJ2-3	CATSRTIQKDTQYF
TRBV3-1	TRBJ2-5	CASSQVLVLGETQYF
TRBV20-1	TRBJ2-7	CSVVRPLYEQYF
TRBV4-3	TRBJ2-7	CASSQQTGFSYEQNF
TRBV7-3	TRBJ2-3	CASSSVGAVTDTQYF
TRBV7-6	TRBJ2-5	CASSLQAGAAETQYF
TRBV7-9	TRBJ2-5	CASRFSGTSDQETQYF
TRBV29-1	TRBJ1-1	CSPLAMNTEAFF